A single sample is the source of the 22 T cell receptor beta chains below, sequenced in a study of vaccination effects on CD4 cells after COVID-19. Sequencing used immunoSEQ multiplex PCR; TCRdb keeps in-frame clones, though not all of them. The sample records 65,000 to 90,000 clones, about 79% being singletons. Within the ViraFEST assay, antigen-specific CD4+ T cells underwent expansion with viral peptide pools prior to sequencing. Cells that had been cultured for nine to eleven days were the source of isolated CD4+ T cells. Each vaccine recipient was nucleocapsid antibody negative and had no prior SARS-CoV-2 infection. The antigens of these receptors remain unknown. The sequencing here drew on CD4+ T cells from PBMCs cultured with SARS-CoV-2 spike peptides, taken before COVID-19 vaccination. All receptors derive from a human donor who received a COVID-19 vaccine.

This sequence joins TRBV29-1 and TRBJ1-2; tentative D call: TRBD1 (5 bases). Between the trimmed V and J ends, which lost 6 bases and 1 base, there was a span of 9 bases. The germline V gene has CDR1 SQVTM and CDR2 ANQGSEA. CDR3 length: 12 amino acids. Here the CDR3 reads CSVGDGNYGYTF. The CDR3 bases are TGCAGCGTAGGGGACGGTAACTATGGCTACACCTTC.

This chain uses TRBV3-1 (or the pseudogene TRBV3-2) with TRBJ1-4; 11 nucleotides line up with TRBD1. The CDR3 is 16 residues long. Germline CDR1 reads LGHDT; CDR2 reads YNNKEL (reference sequence). The V and J ends lost 6 bases and 1 base, in that order; junction bases with no gene match: 4. CDR3 DNA sequence: TGTGCCAGCAGAGGACAGGGGGCGATAACTAATGAAAAACTGTTTTTT. This translates into CASRGQGAITNEKLFF.

The CDR3 DNA sequence: TGTGCCACCGGAGGGCAGGCTCCATCAGATACGCAGTATTTT. Translating gives CATGGQAPSDTQYF. The chain employs TRBV24-1 and TRBJ2-3; tentative D call: TRBD2 (6 bases). V lost 9 bases and J lost 4, with 16 bases in between. Germline CDR1 KGHDR, CDR2 SFDVKD. This CDR3 region has 14 residues.

In its sample, this clone was seen once. This sequence joins TRBV2 and TRBJ2-5; 10 bases agree with TRBD1. The CDR3 runs to 16 residues. The V gene's germline CDR1 is SNHLY and CDR2 FYNNEI. V dropped 4 bases and J dropped 6; count of bases not matched to a gene: 11. This chain's CDR3 is CASSAFGQGGGKTQYF. The CDR3 DNA reads as TGTGCCAGCAGTGCATTTGGACAGGGGGGAGGAAAGACCCAGTACTTC.

This clone was counted once. This chain joins TRBV19 and TRBJ1-4; no clear D gene. There are 11 residues in the CDR3. CDR1 and CDR2 (germline): LNHDA, SQIVND (reference sequence). Trimming took off 0 bases at V and 7 bases at J, with 0 bases between the two ends. CDR3 sequence reads: CASSIDEKLFF. CDR3 sequence (DNA): TGTGCCAGTAGTATAGATGAAAAACTGTTTTTT.

CDR3 residues: CASSRQGAHEQYV. CDR3 bases: TGTGCCAGCAGTCGACAGGGGGCCCACGAGCAGTACGTC. The gene calls are TRBV12-3 or TRBV12-4 and TRBJ2-7; 10 nucleotides agree with TRBD1. The trim removed 5 bases at V and 5 bases at J, leaving 3 bases unmatched. This CDR3 has 13 amino acids.

This chain uses TRBV11-1 with TRBJ2-2; 12 nucleotides match TRBD2. J gave up 6 bases and V 5 bases, and 7 bases lay outside the gene matches. This CDR3 contains 16 residues. Germline assignment: CDR1 SGHAT and CDR2 FQDESV (reference sequence). This CDR3 reads CASSITSGGLAGELFF. The CDR3 bases are TGTGCCAGCAGCATAACTAGCGGGGGGTTAGCCGGGGAGCTGTTTTTT.

This chain links TRBV6-5 with TRBJ1-1; no firm D call. The CDR3 totals 15 residues. CDR1 is MNHEY and CDR2 is SVGAGI in the germline V gene. Deletions cut 7 bases from V and 0 bases from J, with 15 bases between. In DNA, the CDR3 is TGTGCCAGCACAGATAGACACTCCATGAACACTGAAGCTTTCTTT. Translating it yields CASTDRHSMNTEAFF.

The chain combines TRBV19 with TRBJ2-2; no reliable D call. Germline CDR1 LNHDA, CDR2 SQIVND (reference sequence). This CDR3 has 11 residues. The V gene lost 8 bases and the J gene lost 5 bases, with 6 bases spanning the gap. The CDR3 loop reads CASHGTGELFF. The DNA for the CDR3 is TGTGCCAGTCACGGTACCGGGGAGCTGTTTTTT.

This sequence joins TRBV29-1 and TRBJ2-1; 7 nucleotides match TRBD1. J gave up 5 bases and V 3 bases, and 10 bases lay outside the gene matches. Germline V gives CDR1 SQVTM, CDR2 ANQGSEA. This CDR3 comprises 15 residues. CDR3 protein: CSVEVGQSRHNEQFF. The CDR3 DNA reads TGCAGCGTTGAGGTGGGACAGAGTCGACACAATGAGCAGTTCTTC.

This clone was picked up a small number of times. The chain is built from TRBV12-3 or TRBV12-4 and TRBJ1-1, with unresolved D. The V end was cut by 3 bases, the J end by 0 bases, with 5 bases between. The CDR3 loop spans 13 amino acids. CDR3 DNA sequence: TGTGCCAGCAGTTTCCACGTGAACACTGAAGCTTTCTTT. It translates to CASSFHVNTEAFF.

For the CDR3, the DNA is TGTGCCAGCAGCTTAGGTTATCCCAATGAGCAGTTCTTC. Translation gives CASSLGYPNEQFF. The V gene is TRBV11-2, the J gene TRBJ2-1; D unresolved. The CDR3 spans 13 residues. Germline CDR1 reads SGHAT; CDR2 reads FQNNGV. V was trimmed by 1 base and J by 6 bases, leaving 7 bases between them.

This sequence joins TRBV24-1 and TRBJ2-5; 10 positions match TRBD1. The V segment lost 5 bases and the J segment 2 bases; nucleotides outside the gene matches: 4. The CDR3 contains 15 residues. Germline V gene lookup returns CDR1 KGHDR and CDR2 SFDVKD. CDR3 bases: TGTGCCACCAGTGCGGGACAGGGGTTACAAGAGACCCAGTACTTC. Translated: CATSAGQGLQETQYF.

The chain employs TRBV4-1 and TRBJ1-2; TRBD1 might be the D (6 bases). This CDR3 comprises 15 residues. The V and J ends lost 1 base and 4 bases respectively, with 13 bases between them. CDR1 is MGHRA, CDR2 YSYEKL, per germline. The chain's CDR3 is CASSQVGGGRYGYTF. In DNA, the CDR3 is TGCGCCAGCAGCCAAGTCGGGGGGGGCCGCTATGGCTACACCTTC.

This clone was detected once. The J gene is TRBJ1-4, the V gene TRBV6-5; 10 positions match TRBD1. The ends lost 10 bases at V and 6 bases at J; junction bases unmatched: 5. The CDR3 loop spans 13 amino acids. Germline CDR1 MNHEY, CDR2 SVGAGI. CDR3 residues: CATRTGGYEKLFF. In DNA, the CDR3 is TGTGCCACCCGGACAGGGGGTTATGAAAAACTGTTTTTT.

The V gene is TRBV7-6, the J gene TRBJ2-1; 12 nucleotides align to TRBD2. V lost 5 bases and J lost 6; bases outside the gene matches: 5. Looked up from germline, CDR1 is SGHVS and CDR2 is FNYEAQ. This CDR3 spans 15 amino acids. As DNA, the CDR3 is TGTGCCAGCAGCCCACTAGCGGGGGGATTCAATGAGCAGTTCTTC. Translating it yields CASSPLAGGFNEQFF.

This clone was counted a single time. CDR3 coding DNA: TGTGCCAGCAGTTTGAGACAGGGGGTCCTGAACACTGAAGCTTTCTTT. Encoded protein: CASSLRQGVLNTEAFF. This chain connects TRBV27 to TRBJ1-1; 9 bases agree with TRBD1. Germline CDR1 is MNHEY and CDR2 is SMNVEV (reference sequence). The J segment lost 0 bases and the V segment lost 3 bases, leaving 5 bases of the junction unmatched. The CDR3 extends over 16 amino acids.

Points on this clone: The sample has other DNA sequences that encode this CDR3 too. The chain employs TRBV2 and TRBJ2-5, with unresolved D. The CDR3 spans 10 residues. Deletions cut 6 bases from V and 1 base from J, with 0 bases between. Germline V gene sequence: CDR1 SNHLY, CDR2 FYNNEI. The CDR3 loop is CASSQETQYF. The DNA for the CDR3 is TGTGCCAGCAGCCAAGAGACCCAGTACTTC.

The chain carries TRBV6-5 and TRBJ1-2, with a weak D call TRBD1 (5 bases). V was trimmed by 7 bases and J by 9 bases, leaving 21 bases between them. The CDR3 covers 14 residues. CDR1 is MNHEY, CDR2 SVGAGI, per germline. The CDR3, as DNA: TGTGCCAGCACTAAGGTCCGGGGGGAGGTGAGCTACACCTTC. Translation: CASTKVRGEVSYTF.

This chain uses TRBV18 with TRBJ2-7, with 7 positions matching TRBD2. CDR3 size: 12 residues. Germline CDR1 KGHSH, CDR2 LQKENI. The trim removed 6 bases at V and 7 bases at J, leaving 6 bases unmatched. DNA for the CDR3: TGTGCCAGCTCGCGCTCTAGCGGTGAGCAGTACGTC. Amino acids: CASSRSSGEQYV.

The chain couples TRBV23-1 to TRBJ2-6; D remains ambiguous. TRBV23-1 is given ORF status, its function remaining uncertain. Deletions cut 3 bases from V and 2 bases from J, with 8 bases between. This CDR3 is built from 15 residues. Written as DNA, the CDR3 is TGCGCCAGCAGTCAGTTTACTACTGGGGCCAACGTCCTGACTTTC. It is translated as CASSQFTTGANVLTF.

This rearrangement joins TRBV15 to TRBJ2-1; 8 nucleotides agree with TRBD2. The V gene end was trimmed by 0 bases and the J gene end by 13 bases; junction bases not matched to a gene: 5. CDR1 LNHNV and CDR2 YYDKDF come from the germline V gene (reference sequence). The CDR3 consists of 13 residues. The CDR3 spells CATSREPGLGQFF. The DNA of the CDR3 is TGTGCCACCAGCAGAGAACCGGGACTAGGACAGTTCTTC.